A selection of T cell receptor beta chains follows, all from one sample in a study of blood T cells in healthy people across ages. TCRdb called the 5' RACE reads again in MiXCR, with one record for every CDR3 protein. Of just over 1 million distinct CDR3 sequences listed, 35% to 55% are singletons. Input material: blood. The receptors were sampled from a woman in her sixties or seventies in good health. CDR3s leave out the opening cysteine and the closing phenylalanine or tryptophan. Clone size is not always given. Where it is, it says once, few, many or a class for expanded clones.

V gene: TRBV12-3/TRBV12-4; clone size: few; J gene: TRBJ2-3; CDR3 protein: ASRSVGADTQY
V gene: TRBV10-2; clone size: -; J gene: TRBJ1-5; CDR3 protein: ASSSRDPNQPQH
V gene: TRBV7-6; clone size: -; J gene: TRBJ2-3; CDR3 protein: ASSSLLDTQY
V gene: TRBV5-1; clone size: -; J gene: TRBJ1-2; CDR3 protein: ASSFLDRGPGYT
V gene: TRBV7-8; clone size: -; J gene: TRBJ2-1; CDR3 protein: ASSSLAGGPPEQF
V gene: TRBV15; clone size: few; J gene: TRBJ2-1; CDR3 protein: ATSRVSGSEQF
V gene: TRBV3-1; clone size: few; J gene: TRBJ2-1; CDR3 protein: ASSLHLGTGMSYNEQF
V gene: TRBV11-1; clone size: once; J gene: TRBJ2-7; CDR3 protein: ASSPRGKANYEQY
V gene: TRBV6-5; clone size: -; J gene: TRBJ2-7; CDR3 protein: ASSYRFLPGETRY
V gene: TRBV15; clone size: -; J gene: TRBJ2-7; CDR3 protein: ATSSTGTLYEQY
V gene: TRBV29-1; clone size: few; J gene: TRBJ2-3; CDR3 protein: SVGTVTDTQY
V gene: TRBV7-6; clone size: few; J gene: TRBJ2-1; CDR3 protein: ASSLAGQGNEQF
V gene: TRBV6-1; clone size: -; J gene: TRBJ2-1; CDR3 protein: ASRPPGLAGGNSYNEQF
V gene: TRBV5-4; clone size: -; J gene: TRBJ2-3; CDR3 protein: ASSRRPAGGRGTDTQY
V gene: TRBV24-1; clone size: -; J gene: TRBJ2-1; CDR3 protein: ATSDTDRPEQF
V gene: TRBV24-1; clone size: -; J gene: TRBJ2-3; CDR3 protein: ATSETRTGGADTQY
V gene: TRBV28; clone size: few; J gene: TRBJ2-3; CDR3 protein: ASRVPKGQGGTDTQY